These T cell receptor beta chains were read from a single sample in a study of blood T cell repertoires in COVID-19. TCRdb's table, derived via immunoSEQ multiplex PCR, lists solely in-frame clones and lacks some. The profile shows 55,000 to 75,000 clones, over 60% of them singletons. The sample taken for sequencing was peripheral blood. Receptors originate from a human donor in a cohort sampled during active COVID-19. The CDR3 runs from the conserved cysteine through the conserved F or W. D genes are given only for firm matches. Only part of the rows carry a size: once, few, many, or a class if the clone is expanded.

CDR3 length	V gene	D gene	J gene	clone size	CDR3 protein	CDR3 DNA
15	TRBV18	.	TRBJ2-5	.	CASSPQLVFQETQYF	TGTGCCAGCTCACCACAGTTAGTGTTTCAAGAGACCCAGTACTTC
14	TRBV7-7	TRBD2	TRBJ2-1	.	CASSLAGARNEQFF	TGTGCTAGCAGCTTAGCGGGGGCCCGCAATGAGCAGTTCTTC
14	TRBV10-3	TRBD1	TRBJ1-3	few	CAVAGTGRGNTIYF	TGTGCCGTCGCAGGGACAGGCCGGGGAAACACCATATATTTT
15	TRBV5-1	.	TRBJ2-7	.	CASSLEARSSYEQYF	TGCGCCAGCAGCTTGGAGGCCCGGAGCTCCTACGAGCAGTACTTC
16	TRBV5-1	TRBD1	TRBJ1-1	.	CASSLDQGAANTEAFF	TGCGCCAGCAGCTTGGATCAGGGGGCCGCAAACACTGAAGCTTTCTTT
14	TRBV9	TRBD2	TRBJ2-2	.	CASSAAGVTGELFF	TGTGCCAGCAGCGCTGCGGGAGTTACCGGGGAGCTGTTTTTT
14	TRBV29-1	TRBD1	TRBJ2-7	.	CSVRQGPNSYEQYF	TGCAGCGTCAGACAGGGCCCTAACTCCTACGAGCAGTACTTC
14	TRBV6-4	TRBD2	TRBJ2-3	few	CASSASGSTDTQYF	TGTGCCAGCAGTGCTAGCGGGAGCACAGATACGCAGTATTTT
14	TRBV4-1	TRBD1	TRBJ2-5	.	CASSQGQGEETQYF	TGCGCCAGCAGCCAAGGACAGGGAGAAGAGACCCAGTACTTC
13	TRBV12-3/TRBV12-4	.	TRBJ1-1	.	CASSPGTRAEAFF	TGTGCCAGCAGTCCGGGGACACGCGCTGAAGCTTTCTTT
16	TRBV14	.	TRBJ2-1	.	CASSPVSGSSYNEQFF	TGTGCCAGCAGCCCAGTCTCGGGGAGCTCCTACAATGAGCAGTTCTTC
13	TRBV24-1	.	TRBJ1-2	.	CATSDIGREGYTF	TGTGCCACCAGTGATATTGGGCGTGAAGGCTACACCTTC
16	TRBV5-4	TRBD2	TRBJ2-1	.	CASSLASSGPYNEQFF	TGTGCCAGCAGCTTGGCTTCTAGCGGACCCTACAATGAGCAGTTCTTC
14	TRBV19	TRBD1	TRBJ2-5	.	CASSATGVGETQYF	TGTGCCAGTAGTGCGACAGGGGTTGGAGAGACCCAGTACTTC
12	TRBV19	.	TRBJ2-3	.	CASGGASDTQYF	TGTGCCAGTGGGGGGGCATCAGATACGCAGTATTTT
13	TRBV19	.	TRBJ1-1	.	CASNPRENTEAFF	TGTGCCAGTAACCCCAGGGAGAACACTGAAGCTTTCTTT
18	TRBV25-1	TRBD1	TRBJ1-6	.	CASRGTGKTSSYNSPLHF	TGTGCCAGCAGGGGGACAGGGAAAACGAGCTCCTATAATTCACCCCTCCACTTT
15	TRBV7-9	.	TRBJ2-5	.	CASSSPDTLGETQYF	TGTGCCAGCAGCTCCCCGGACACGCTAGGAGAGACCCAGTACTTC
16	TRBV11-2	.	TRBJ2-2	once	CASSPAASPNTGELFF	TGTGCCAGCAGCCCGGCGGCGAGTCCGAACACCGGGGAGCTGTTTTTT
15	TRBV28	TRBD1	TRBJ2-3	once	CASSFGTGATDTQYF	TGTGCCAGCAGTTTTGGGACAGGCGCCACAGATACGCAGTATTTT
14	TRBV28	.	TRBJ2-1	.	CASTKQYSYNEQFF	TGTGCCAGCACCAAACAGTACTCCTACAATGAGCAGTTCTTC
16	TRBV7-2	.	TRBJ2-1	once	CASSLLVSSSYNEQFF	TGTGCCAGCAGCTTACTAGTGTCGAGCTCCTACAATGAGCAGTTCTTC
13	TRBV2	.	TRBJ1-1	.	CASYRDMNTEAFF	TGTGCCAGCTACAGGGACATGAACACTGAAGCTTTCTTT
14	TRBV5-4	.	TRBJ2-3	.	CASSGPGATDTQYF	TGTGCCAGCAGCGGGCCAGGGGCCACAGATACGCAGTATTTT
13	TRBV19	.	TRBJ2-6	.	CASSMTPANVLTF	TGTGCCAGTAGTATGACTCCGGCCAACGTCCTGACTTTC
15	TRBV2	TRBD2	TRBJ2-5	.	CASSDSGSFKETQYF	TGTGCCAGCAGTGACAGCGGGAGTTTCAAAGAGACCCAGTACTTC
12	TRBV18	.	TRBJ1-2	.	CASSSAGDGYTF	TGTGCCAGCTCATCAGCAGGGGACGGCTACACCTTC
14	TRBV3-1/TRBV3-2	.	TRBJ2-7	.	CASSLPGSSYEQYF	TGTGCCAGCAGCCTTCCCGGGTCTTCCTACGAGCAGTACTTC
15	TRBV7-2	.	TRBJ2-5	.	CASSLDPGPQETQYF	TGTGCCAGCAGCTTAGATCCAGGCCCCCAAGAGACCCAGTACTTC
16	TRBV7-2	.	TRBJ1-5	.	CASSLEGGNSNQPQHF	TGTGCCAGCAGCTTAGAAGGGGGTAATAGCAATCAGCCCCAGCATTTT
14	TRBV6-2/TRBV6-3	TRBD2	TRBJ2-5	once	CASTPTSPQETQYF	TGTGCCAGCACCCCGACTAGCCCCCAAGAGACCCAGTACTTC
14	TRBV28	.	TRBJ1-4	.	CASRETGGNEKLFF	TGTGCCAGCAGAGAGACAGGAGGCAATGAAAAACTGTTTTTT
17	TRBV7-2	TRBD2	TRBJ2-7	.	CASSPFWGGGAFYEQYF	TGTGCCAGCAGCCCCTTTTGGGGCGGGGGGGCCTTTTACGAGCAGTACTTC
14	TRBV28	TRBD2	TRBJ2-7	few	CASSLVSGGYEQYF	TGTGCCAGCAGTTTAGTATCGGGAGGCTACGAGCAGTACTTC
14	TRBV5-4	.	TRBJ1-1	.	CASSSPGGATEAFF	TGTGCCAGCAGCTCCCCCGGGGGGGCTACTGAAGCTTTCTTT
15	TRBV5-8	TRBD2	TRBJ2-5	once	CASSSRGGRRETQYF	TGTGCCAGCAGCTCGCGGGGGGGAAGGAGGGAGACCCAGTACTTC